The sequence of this T cell receptor beta chain was determined in a study of cytomegalovirus exposure and HLA in healthy donors. Across the whole study: The roughly 700 first-cohort repertoires and the 95 to 150 validation repertoires shared the same platform, a later analysis reported.

Study-level points and caveats: Altogether, more than 150 TCR beta chains were recorded as cytomegalovirus-associated. Reports showed the classifier diagnosing cytomegalovirus status with high specificity and sensitivity.

Some clones are missing from TCRdb's copy, which holds only in-frame ones; the method was immunoSEQ multiplex PCR. The profile shows over 100,000 clones, 89% of them singletons. V lost 3 bases and J lost 4, with 12 bases in between. The CDR3 spans 14 residues. Germline-derived CDR1 and CDR2 are SGHDN and FVKESK. This clone was detected once. The antigen remains unidentified. The origin of this receptor is a woman aged 18-29 years in good health and CMV-seronegative. The sample comprised PBMCs. The chain couples TRBV14 to TRBJ1-1, with D perhaps TRBD1 (6 bases). The DNA for the CDR3 is TGTGCCAGCAGCCATCGGCGGGGGGCCACTGAAGCTTTCTTT. Amino acid sequence: CASSHRRGATEAFF.